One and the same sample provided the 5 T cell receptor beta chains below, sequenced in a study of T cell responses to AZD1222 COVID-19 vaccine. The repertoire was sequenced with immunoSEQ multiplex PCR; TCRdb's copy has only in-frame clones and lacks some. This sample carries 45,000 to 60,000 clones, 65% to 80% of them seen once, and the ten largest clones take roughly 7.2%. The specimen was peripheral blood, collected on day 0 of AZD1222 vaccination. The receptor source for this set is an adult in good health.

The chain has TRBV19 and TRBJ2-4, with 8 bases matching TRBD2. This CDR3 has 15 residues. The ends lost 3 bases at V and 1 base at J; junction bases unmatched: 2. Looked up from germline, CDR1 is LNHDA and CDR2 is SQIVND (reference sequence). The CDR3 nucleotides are TGTGCCAGTAGTATCGGGGGGGCGGCCAAAAACATTCAGTACTTC. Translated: CASSIGGAAKNIQYF. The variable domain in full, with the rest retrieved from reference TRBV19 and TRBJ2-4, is DGGITQSPKYLFRKEGQNVTLSCEQNLNHDAMYWYRQDPGQGLRLIYYSQIVNDFQKGDIAEGYSVSREKKESFPLTVTSAQKNPTAFYLCASSIGGAAKNIQYFGAGTRLSVL.

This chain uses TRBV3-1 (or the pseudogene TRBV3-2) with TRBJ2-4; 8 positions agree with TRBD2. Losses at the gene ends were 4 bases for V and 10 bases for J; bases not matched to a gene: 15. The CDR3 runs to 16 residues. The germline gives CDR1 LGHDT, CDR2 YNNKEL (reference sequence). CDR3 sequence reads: CASSLRGGTRLGIQYF. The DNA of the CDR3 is TGTGCCAGCAGCCTTCGGGGGGGGACCCGGTTGGGGATTCAGTACTTC.

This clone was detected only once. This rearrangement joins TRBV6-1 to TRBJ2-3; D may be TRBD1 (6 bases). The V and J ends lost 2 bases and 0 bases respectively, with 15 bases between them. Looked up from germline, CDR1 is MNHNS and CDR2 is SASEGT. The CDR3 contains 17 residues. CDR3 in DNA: TGTGCCAGCAGTGAAAAAGGGGGTAGCCCGAGCACAGATACGCAGTATTTT. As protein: CASSEKGGSPSTDTQYF.

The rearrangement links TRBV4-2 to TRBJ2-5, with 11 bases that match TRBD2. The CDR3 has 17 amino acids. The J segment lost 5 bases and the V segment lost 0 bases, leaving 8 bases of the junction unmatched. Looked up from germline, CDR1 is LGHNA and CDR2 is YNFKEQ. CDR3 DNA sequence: TGTGCCAGCAGCCAAGAATCTCTAGCGGGGGGTAGGGAGACCCAGTACTTC. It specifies CASSQESLAGGRETQYF.

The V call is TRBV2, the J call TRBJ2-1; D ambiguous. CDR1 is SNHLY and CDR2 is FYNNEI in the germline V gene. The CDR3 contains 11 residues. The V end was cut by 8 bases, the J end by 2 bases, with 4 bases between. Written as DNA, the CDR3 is TGTGCCAGCTTGACCTACAATGAGCAGTTCTTC. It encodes CASLTYNEQFF. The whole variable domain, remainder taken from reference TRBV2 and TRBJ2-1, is EPEVTQTPSHQVTQMGQEVILRCVPISNHLYFYWYRQILGQKVEFLVSFYNNEISEKSEIFDDQFSVERPDGSNFTLKIRSTKLEDSAMYFCASLTYNEQFFGPGTRLTVL.